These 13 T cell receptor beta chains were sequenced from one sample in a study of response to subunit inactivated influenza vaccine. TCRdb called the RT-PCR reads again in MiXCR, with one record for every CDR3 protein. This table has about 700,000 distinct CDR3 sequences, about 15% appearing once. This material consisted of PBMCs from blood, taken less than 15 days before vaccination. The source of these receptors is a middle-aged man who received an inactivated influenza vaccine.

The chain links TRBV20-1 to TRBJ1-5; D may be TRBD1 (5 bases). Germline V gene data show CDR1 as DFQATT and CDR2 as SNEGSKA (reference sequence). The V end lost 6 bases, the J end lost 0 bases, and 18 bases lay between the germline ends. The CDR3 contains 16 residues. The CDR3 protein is CSAAGGGFYSNQPQHF. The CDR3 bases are TGCAGTGCCGCGGGTGGGGGGTTTTATAGCAATCAGCCCCAGCATTTT.

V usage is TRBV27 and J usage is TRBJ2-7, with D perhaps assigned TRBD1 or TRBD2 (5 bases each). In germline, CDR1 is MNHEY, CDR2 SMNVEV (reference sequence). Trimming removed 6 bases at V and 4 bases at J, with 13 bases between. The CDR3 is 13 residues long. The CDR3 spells CASSERDRYEQYF. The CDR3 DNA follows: TGTGCCAGCAGCGAACGGGACCGTTACGAGCAGTACTTC.

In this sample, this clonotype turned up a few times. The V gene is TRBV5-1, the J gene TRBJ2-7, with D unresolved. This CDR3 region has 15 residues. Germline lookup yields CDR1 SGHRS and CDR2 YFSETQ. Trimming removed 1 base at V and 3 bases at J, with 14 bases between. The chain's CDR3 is CASSLSQAVIYEQYF. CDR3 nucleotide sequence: TGCGCCAGCAGCTTGTCCCAGGCCGTCATCTACGAGCAGTACTTC.

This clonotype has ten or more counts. CDR3 coding DNA: TGCGCCAGCAGCTGGAGAGACAGGGTTGGCACCGGGGAGCTGTTTTTT. It is translated as CASSWRDRVGTGELFF. The chain recombines TRBV5-1 with TRBJ2-2, with 7 nucleotides matching TRBD1. V lost 3 bases to trimming and J lost 4 bases; unmatched junction nucleotides: 9. The CDR3 spans 16 residues. Germline loops: CDR1 SGHRS, CDR2 YFSETQ.

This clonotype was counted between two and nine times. The CDR3 protein is CASSSSLGAQEQYF. CDR3 nucleotide sequence: TGTGCCAGCAGCTCCTCACTAGGGGCCCAGGAGCAGTACTTC. The V gene is TRBV5-6, the J gene TRBJ2-7, with D possibly being TRBD1 or TRBD2 (5 bases each). The germline V gene encodes CDR1 SGHDT and CDR2 YYEEEE. V was shortened by 3 bases and J by 7 bases, with 17 bases between the two germline ends. The CDR3 is 14 residues long. Based on the CDR3 plus reference TRBV5-6 and TRBJ2-7, the full variable domain is DAGVTQSPTHLIKTRGQQVTLRCSPKSGHDTVSWYQQALGQGPQFIFQYYEEEERQRGNFPDRFSGHQFPNYSSELNVNALLLGDSALYLCASSSSLGAQEQYFGPGTRLTVT.

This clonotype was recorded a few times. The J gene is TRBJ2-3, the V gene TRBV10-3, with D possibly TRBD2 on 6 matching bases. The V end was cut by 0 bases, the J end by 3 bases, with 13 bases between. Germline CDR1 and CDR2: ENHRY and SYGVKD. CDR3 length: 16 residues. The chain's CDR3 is CAISESRTLATDTQYF. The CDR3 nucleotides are TGTGCCATCAGTGAGTCGAGAACCCTAGCGACAGATACGCAGTATTTT.

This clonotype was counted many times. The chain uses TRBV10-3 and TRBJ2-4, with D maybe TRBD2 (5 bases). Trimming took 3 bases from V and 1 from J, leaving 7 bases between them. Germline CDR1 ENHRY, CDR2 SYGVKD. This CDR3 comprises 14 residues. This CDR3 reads CAISDGVAKNIQYF. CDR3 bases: TGTGCCATCAGTGACGGGGTGGCCAAAAACATTCAGTACTTC.

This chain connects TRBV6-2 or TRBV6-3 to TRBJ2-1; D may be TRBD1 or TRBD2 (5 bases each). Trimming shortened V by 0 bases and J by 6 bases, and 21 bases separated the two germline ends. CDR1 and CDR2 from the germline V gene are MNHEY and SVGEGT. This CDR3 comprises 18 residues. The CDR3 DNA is TGTGCCAGCAGTTACTCGCTATTTGGGGCGGGCCATCTCAATGAGCAGTTCTTC. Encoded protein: CASSYSLFGAGHLNEQFF.

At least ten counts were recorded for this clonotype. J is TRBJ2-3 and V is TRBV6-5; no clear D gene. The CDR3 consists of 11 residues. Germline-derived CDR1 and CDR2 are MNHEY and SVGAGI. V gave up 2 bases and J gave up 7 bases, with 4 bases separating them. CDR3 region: CASSYGYTQYF. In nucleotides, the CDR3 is TGTGCCAGCAGTTACGGGTATACGCAGTATTTT.

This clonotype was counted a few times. CDR3 sequence (DNA): TGCGCCAGCAGCGGGGCCGCTAGCGGGATGGCCGAGCAGTACTTC. It is translated as CASSGAASGMAEQYF. The chain employs TRBV5-1 and TRBJ2-7, with 9 bases fitting TRBD2. The junction had 11 bases not matched to a gene; V was cut back by 4 bases and J by 6 bases. Germline CDR1 and CDR2: SGHRS and YFSETQ. The CDR3 covers 15 residues.

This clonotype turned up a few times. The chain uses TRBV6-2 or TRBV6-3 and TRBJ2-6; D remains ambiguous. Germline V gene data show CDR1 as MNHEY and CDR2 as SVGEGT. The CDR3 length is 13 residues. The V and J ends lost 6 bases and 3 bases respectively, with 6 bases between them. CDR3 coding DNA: TGTGCCAGCAGATTCCTTGGGGCCAACGTCCTGACTTTC. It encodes CASRFLGANVLTF.

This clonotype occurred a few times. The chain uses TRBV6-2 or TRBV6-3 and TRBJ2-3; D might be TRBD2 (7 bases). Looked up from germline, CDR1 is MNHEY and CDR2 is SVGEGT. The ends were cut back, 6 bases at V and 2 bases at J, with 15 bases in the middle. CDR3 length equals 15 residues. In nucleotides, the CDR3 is TGTGCCAGCAGCCTCAGCGGGACACTCACAGATACGCAGTATTTT. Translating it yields CASSLSGTLTDTQYF.

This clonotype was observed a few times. CDR3: CASSLTSANTGELFF. CDR3 nucleotide sequence: TGCGCCAGCAGCTTGACTAGCGCCAACACCGGGGAGCTGTTTTTT. The chain employs TRBV5-1 and TRBJ2-2; TRBD2 matches at 7 bases. The CDR3 totals 15 residues. The germline V gene has CDR1 SGHRS and CDR2 YFSETQ. Trimming cost V 1 base and J 2 bases; bases outside gene matches: 2.